A selection of T cell receptor beta chains follows, all from one sample in a study of control samples from healthy donors and cancer patients. Sequencing used immunoSEQ multiplex PCR; TCRdb keeps in-frame clones, though not all of them. The table records more than 95,000 clones, more than 85% of them present only once. Material: PBMCs. The source of these receptors is a man aged 60 to 75 with lung cancer. Both conserved end residues are part of each CDR3. The D gene is left open where the match is weak. Part of the rows lack a size; the others show once, few, many or a class for expanded clones.

-	TRBJ2-1	TRBV7-3	-	TGTGCCAGCAGCTTAGGGCAGGAGGAGCAGTTCTTC	CASSLGQEEQFF
-	TRBJ2-2	TRBV9	-	TGTGCCAGCAGCGTAGTGGGACAAGTCAACACCGGGGAGCTGTTTTTT	CASSVVGQVNTGELFF
-	TRBJ2-2	TRBV11-3	-	TGTGCCAGCAGCTTAGGTGCATTTGTCGGGACCGGGGAGCTGTTTTTT	CASSLGAFVGTGELFF
-	TRBJ1-4	TRBV6-5	-	TGTGCCAGCCAGGCAGGGAATGAAAAACTGTTTTTT	CASQAGNEKLFF
-	TRBJ1-2	TRBV27	-	TGTGCCAGCAGTTTATCCGGCCCCACCATTACGGGCTACACCTTC	CASSLSGPTITGYTF
-	TRBJ2-2	TRBV12-3/TRBV12-4	-	TGTGCCAGCAGTCCAGTGAACACCGGGGAGCTGTTTTTT	CASSPVNTGELFF
-	TRBJ1-1	TRBV5-4	-	TGTGCCAGCAGCCCACGGGGGCATATGAACACTGAAGCTTTCTTT	CASSPRGHMNTEAFF
-	TRBJ1-1	TRBV6-6	-	TGTGCCAGCAGTCGGGAGCGCTTTGAAGCTTTCTTT	CASSRERFEAFF
-	TRBJ1-2	TRBV27	-	TGTGCCAGCAGTTTTGGGGGAGTAAATCGGGGCTACACCTTC	CASSFGGVNRGYTF
TRBD1	TRBJ1-6	TRBV4-1	-	TGCGCCAGCAGCCAAGGGACAGGTACTAATTCACCCCTCCACTTT	CASSQGTGTNSPLHF
-	TRBJ2-2	TRBV9	-	TGTGCCAGCAGCGTAGAACGACAGCACGGGGAGCTGTTTTTT	CASSVERQHGELFF
-	TRBJ2-2	TRBV7-9	-	TGTGCCAGCAGCTTAGAGAGGGCCGGGGAGCTGTTTTTT	CASSLERAGELFF
TRBD2	TRBJ2-5	TRBV7-2	-	TGTGCCAGCAGCTTCCAGCGGGGGGTAGGAGAGACCCAGTACTTC	CASSFQRGVGETQYF
TRBD2	TRBJ2-5	TRBV11-3	-	TGTGCCAGCAGCTCCAGTTCGGGACCGTGGGGGGGAGAGACCCAGTACTTC	CASSSSSGPWGGETQYF
-	TRBJ1-5	TRBV6-1	-	TGTGCCAGCAGTGAGTACGGGACCTCATATAGCAATCAGCCCCAGCATTTT	CASSEYGTSYSNQPQHF
TRBD1	TRBJ2-3	TRBV11-2	-	TGTGCCAGCAGCTTATACCTTTCAGCCGGGACAGGGGGTGATACGCAGTATTTT	CASSLYLSAGTGGDTQYF
-	TRBJ1-1	TRBV12-5	-	TGTGCTAGTGGTTTTTCCTCCTTCGACATGGAAGCTTTCTTT	CASGFSSFDMEAFF
-	TRBJ2-2	TRBV6-6	-	TGTGCCAGCAGTTACTGGGAGAACACCGGGGAGCTGTTTTTT	CASSYWENTGELFF
-	TRBJ1-2	TRBV18	few	TGTGCCAGCTCACCAAGGGGAGTGGACTATGGCTACACCTTC	CASSPRGVDYGYTF
TRBD2	TRBJ2-1	TRBV14	-	TGTGCCAGCAGCCAAGAAGGGAGCGGGGGGGCACATCGCTACAATGAGCAGTTCTTC	CASSQEGSGGAHRYNEQFF
TRBD2	TRBJ2-7	TRBV28	-	TGTGCCAGCAGCCTAACTAGCGGGGGTTCCTACGAGCAGTACTTC	CASSLTSGGSYEQYF
TRBD2	TRBJ2-3	TRBV10-3	once	TGTGCCATAGAAGCGGGGGGGCCACTCACAGATACGCAGTATTTT	CAIEAGGPLTDTQYF
-	TRBJ1-1	TRBV19	-	TGTGCCAGTAGTATAGATCGTTTGGCAAACACTGAAGCTTTCTTT	CASSIDRLANTEAFF
TRBD1	TRBJ1-5	TRBV19	-	TGTGCCAGTACCTCGACAGGGGGGAATCAGCCCCAGCATTTT	CASTSTGGNQPQHF
-	TRBJ1-5	TRBV2	-	TGTGCCAGCATGAGAGAAGGGACATCCAATCAGCCCCAGCATTTT	CASMREGTSNQPQHF
-	TRBJ2-5	TRBV5-1	-	TGCGCCAGCAGCTTGGGACAGGCACAAGAGACCCAGTACTTC	CASSLGQAQETQYF
-	TRBJ1-1	TRBV10-1	-	TGCGCCAGCAGCGATCGGGGGGTCCCTCTGAACACTGAAGCTTTCTTT	CASSDRGVPLNTEAFF
-	TRBJ1-3	TRBV9	-	TGTGCCAGCAGCGTAAATCGGGGCCCTGGAAACACCATATATTTT	CASSVNRGPGNTIYF
TRBD2	TRBJ2-1	TRBV7-2	few	TGTGCCAGCAGCTTCTCTCGAGCGGGAGAGCAGTTCTTC	CASSFSRAGEQFF
TRBD2	TRBJ2-7	TRBV7-9	-	TGTGCCAGCAGCCCTTCGGGGGGCTACGAGCAGTACTTC	CASSPSGGYEQYF
-	TRBJ1-2	TRBV11-2	-	TGTGCCAGCAGCTTAGGGAACTATGGCTACACCTTC	CASSLGNYGYTF
-	TRBJ1-1	TRBV3-1/TRBV3-2	-	TGTGCCAGCTCACTTTACGGGAACACTGAAGCTTTCTTT	CASSLYGNTEAFF
-	TRBJ1-5	TRBV9	-	TGTGCCAGCAGCGGACTAAATCAGCCCCAGCATTTT	CASSGLNQPQHF
TRBD1	TRBJ1-6	TRBV24-1	-	TGTGCCACCAGTGAGGCAGGGGGGAATTCACCCCTCCACTTT	CATSEAGGNSPLHF
-	TRBJ1-3	TRBV2	-	TGTGCCAGCAGGGTAGACTCTGGAAACACCATATATTTT	CASRVDSGNTIYF
-	TRBJ1-5	TRBV18	once	TGTGCCAGCTCACCACAAGCAGATAGCAATCAGCCCCAGCATTTT	CASSPQADSNQPQHF
-	TRBJ1-2	TRBV3-1/TRBV3-2	-	TGTGCCAGCAGCCCACGTAGCGGTTATGGCTACACCTTC	CASSPRSGYGYTF
TRBD1	TRBJ2-2	TRBV19	-	TGTGCCAGTAGTGTGACAGGGTACACCGGGGAGCTGTTTTTT	CASSVTGYTGELFF
-	TRBJ2-7	TRBV6-6	-	TGTGCCAGCAGCCCCCGGGGCGGCGCCTACGAGCAGTACTTC	CASSPRGGAYEQYF
-	TRBJ2-2	TRBV5-1	-	TGCGCCAGCAGCTTGATGCAGGCCATCACCGGGGAGCTGTTTTTT	CASSLMQAITGELFF
TRBD1	TRBJ1-2	TRBV5-1	-	TGCGCCAGCAGCGCAACGACAGGGTACTATGGCTACACCTTC	CASSATTGYYGYTF
-	TRBJ2-3	TRBV6-1	-	TGTGCCAGCAGTGAATATGGGGGGCGGGGGACAGATACGCAGTATTTT	CASSEYGGRGTDTQYF
TRBD2	TRBJ2-1	TRBV7-6	few	TGTGCCAGCAGCTTAGCGACTAGCGGCTACAATGAGCAGTTCTTC	CASSLATSGYNEQFF
-	TRBJ2-7	TRBV5-5	-	TGTGCCAGCAGGGTGAACTACGAGCAGTACTTC	CASRVNYEQYF
TRBD1	TRBJ1-6	TRBV2	-	TGTGCCAGCAGTGAATGGGGGACAGTTAATTCACCCCTCCACTTT	CASSEWGTVNSPLHF
-	TRBJ2-5	TRBV30	-	TGTGCCTGCCCCGGGAGAGGGGGGGGACAAGAGACCCAGTACTTC	CACPGRGGGQETQYF
TRBD1	TRBJ2-2	TRBV3-1/TRBV3-2	-	TGTGCCAGCAGCCAGAAACAGGGGCACGGGGAGCTGTTTTTT	CASSQKQGHGELFF
TRBD1	TRBJ2-3	TRBV19	-	TGTGCCAGTAGTAGACAGACAGGGATGACAGATACGCAGTATTTT	CASSRQTGMTDTQYF
-	TRBJ1-1	TRBV10-2	-	TGCGCCAGCAGGGGCGGGACCTTAAACACTGAAGCTTTCTTT	CASRGGTLNTEAFF
-	TRBJ2-2	TRBV18	-	TGTGCCAGCTCACCAAGCGGCACCGGGGAGCTGTTTTTT	CASSPSGTGELFF
TRBD1	TRBJ2-3	TRBV18	-	TGTGCCAGCTCACCACTTGGACAGGGGGGAGATACGCAGTATTTT	CASSPLGQGGDTQYF
TRBD1	TRBJ1-6	TRBV6-5	-	TGTGCCAGCAGGATAACAGGGGTTGATAATTCACCCCTCCACTTT	CASRITGVDNSPLHF
TRBD1	TRBJ1-2	TRBV5-4	-	TGTGCCAGCGGCTACCAGACAGGGGGCAACTATGGCTACACCTTC	CASGYQTGGNYGYTF
-	TRBJ1-1	TRBV20-1	few	TGCAGTGCTAGCCTAGCCTCATTT	CSASLASF
TRBD1	TRBJ1-1	TRBV2	few	TGTGCCAGCACTCCCCTTGACAGGGGTACCGAAGCTTTCTTT	CASTPLDRGTEAFF
-	TRBJ1-1	TRBV30	-	TGTGCCTGGAGTTCTTGGACAGAAGCTTTCTTT	CAWSSWTEAFF
-	TRBJ1-1	TRBV7-9	few	TGTGCCACGGCGTCGGGGAAGTACACTGAAGCTTTCTTT	CATASGKYTEAFF